These 7 T cell receptor beta chains came from one sample sequenced in a study of post-analysis software for immune sequencing data. Findings and caveats of the study: The five TRBV segments detected at higher frequency in patients than in controls included TRBV5-6, TRBV5-1 and TRBV20-1.

These receptors have no identified antigens. The authors incorporated unique molecular identifiers into the TCR beta cDNA libraries. TCRdb called the PCR reads again in MiXCR, with one record for every CDR3 protein. The table records roughly 400,000 distinct CDR3 sequences, approximately 42% of them present only once. The sample consisted of blood. The receptors were gathered from a girl aged 2-15 years with multiple sclerosis.

This clonotype has a handful of counts. The J gene is TRBJ1-2, the V gene TRBV10-3, with D unclear. The CDR3 runs to 16 residues. V was trimmed by 4 bases and J by 6 bases, leaving 21 bases between them. Germline values: CDR1 ENHRY, CDR2 SYGVKD. The CDR3 loop reads CAISASPPTVVDGYTF. CDR3 nucleotide sequence: TGTGCCATCAGTGCATCGCCCCCGACGGTGGTAGATGGCTACACCTTC.

Only a few counts were recorded for this clonotype. This chain joins TRBV10-3 and TRBJ2-3, with 9 bases identical to TRBD2. Germline-derived CDR1 and CDR2 are ENHRY and SYGVKD. This CDR3 spans 15 amino acids. J gave up 4 bases and V 2 bases, and 4 bases lay outside the gene matches. The CDR3 spells CAISEVAGVSDTQYF. DNA for the CDR3: TGTGCCATCAGTGAGGTAGCGGGAGTATCAGATACGCAGTATTTT.

This chain joins TRBV5-6 and TRBJ1-2, with 7 bases identical to TRBD1. V trimming: 4 bases; J trimming: 6 bases; junction bases outside the gene matches: 18. The CDR3 is 17 residues long. The germline V gene has CDR1 SGHDT and CDR2 YYEEEE. CDR3 nucleotides: TGTGCCAGCAGCCGACAGGGCGTAACTATGGCAAGAGATGGCTACACCTTC. This encodes CASSRQGVTMARDGYTF.

The V and J genes are TRBV12-3 or TRBV12-4 and TRBJ1-1; 7 bases are a match to TRBD1. After removal of 9 bases from V and 4 bases from J, the junction contained 5 bases not matched to a gene. CDR3 length: 12 amino acids. The CDR3 here is CASDRVSTEAFF. As DNA, the CDR3 is TGTGCCAGTGACAGGGTGTCCACTGAAGCTTTCTTT.

The chain recombines TRBV29-1 with TRBJ2-1; 9 bases map to TRBD2. CDR3 length equals 13 residues. The V and J ends lost 1 base and 9 bases, in that order; junction bases with no gene match: 4. CDR1 SQVTM and CDR2 ANQGSEA come from the germline V gene. CDR3 loop: CSVEVGGGGEQFF. CDR3 sequence (DNA): TGCAGCGTTGAAGTTGGCGGGGGGGGTGAGCAGTTCTTC.

Worth noting for this clonotype: One junction end disagrees with the germline gene, perhaps due to a read error. The chain has TRBV5-1 and TRBJ1-5; 7 nucleotides match TRBD1. The V gene's germline CDR1 is SGHRS and CDR2 YFSETQ. The CDR3 totals 14 residues. This CDR3 is CASSLGDRDQPQHF. The DNA for the CDR3 is TGCGCCAGCAGTTTGGGGGACAGAGATCAGCCCCAGCATTTT.

This rearrangement joins TRBV5-5 to TRBJ1-5; no clear D gene. The V and J ends lost 0 bases and 5 bases respectively, with 12 bases between them. This CDR3 contains 15 residues. CDR1 SGHKS and CDR2 YYEKEE come from the germline V gene (reference sequence). CDR3 sequence reads: CASSLDVFIHQPQHF. In nucleotides, the CDR3 is TGTGCCAGCAGCTTGGACGTTTTCATACATCAGCCCCAGCATTTT. Using reference TRBV5-5 and TRBJ1-5 for the parts outside the CDR3, the full variable domain is DAGVTQSPTHLIKTRGQQVTLRCSPISGHKSVSWYQQVLGQGPQFIFQYYEKEERGRGNFPDRFSARQFPNYSSELNVNALLLGDSALYLCASSLDVFIHQPQHFGDGTRLSIL.